Below are 18 T cell receptor beta chains sequenced from a single sample in a study of Ad26.COV2.S vaccination and SARS-CoV-2 variants. The data were produced by immunoSEQ multiplex PCR, yet TCRdb's version contains in-frame clones alone and is incomplete. The sample has about 390,000 clones; 92% are singletons. Treatment meaning: roughly 19 received Ad26.COV2.S at low or high dose, single or two shots; about 5 received placebo; per-sample allocation not given. Sampling occurred on day 63 after the first vaccine or placebo injection. This specimen was peripheral blood, taken in a trial of Ad26.COV2.S vaccine versus placebo. The receptors come from a person aged 18-65 years who received the Ad26.COV2.S COVID-19 vaccine or a placebo.

V gene TRBV6-6 combines with J gene TRBJ2-7, with TRBD2 matching over 8 bases. The CDR3 is 14 residues long. The V gene's germline CDR1 is MNHNY and CDR2 SVGAGI (reference sequence). V trimming: 3 bases; J trimming: 6 bases; junction bases outside the gene matches: 7. In DNA, the CDR3 is TGTGCCAGCAGTTATGAGCGGGGGATCTCCGAGCAGTACTTC. Translated, it gives CASSYERGISEQYF.

The chain joins TRBV4-1 to TRBJ2-6; 7 nucleotides match TRBD1. CDR1 is MGHRA, CDR2 YSYEKL, per germline. The J segment lost 0 bases and the V segment lost 1 base, leaving 12 bases of the junction unmatched. The CDR3 spans 20 residues. The CDR3 loop reads CASSQVPLRGRNSGANVLTF. CDR3 nucleotide sequence: TGCGCCAGCAGCCAAGTGCCTTTAAGGGGGCGCAACTCTGGGGCCAACGTCCTGACTTTC.

The chain recombines TRBV11-3 with TRBJ2-6; the D gene is possibly TRBD2 (5 bases). This CDR3 is built from 17 residues. The V end lost 5 bases, the J end lost 4 bases, and 18 bases lay between the germline ends. CDR1 and CDR2 (germline): SGHNT, YENEEA. The CDR3 sequence: CASSTTNREIGANVLTF. CDR3 nucleotides: TGTGCCAGCAGCACCACTAATCGGGAAATAGGGGCCAACGTCCTGACTTTC. Complete variable domain (other parts from reference TRBV11-3 and TRBJ2-6): EAGVVQSPRYKIIEKKQPVAFWCNPISGHNTLYWYLQNLGQGPELLIRYENEEAVDDSQLPKDRFSAERLKGVDSTLKIQPAELGDSAVYLCASSTTNREIGANVLTFGAGSRLTVL.

The chain has TRBV27 and TRBJ1-1; no clear D gene. The CDR3 runs 11 residues. The germline V and J ends were trimmed by 1 base and 7 bases, with 4 bases remaining between them. Germline CDR1 MNHEY, CDR2 SMNVEV (reference sequence). CDR3 protein: CASSLYGEAFF. Written as DNA, the CDR3 is TGTGCCAGCAGTTTATACGGTGAAGCTTTCTTT.

The rearrangement joins TRBV5-4 to TRBJ2-2; 14 bases are shared with TRBD2. CDR1 and CDR2 (germline): SGHNT, YYREEE (reference sequence). The CDR3 sequence is 15 residues long. The V segment lost 5 bases and the J segment 7 bases; nucleotides outside the gene matches: 4. The CDR3 DNA follows: TGTGCCAGCAGGACTAGCGGGGGGGCTGGCGGGGAGCTGTTTTTT. It yields the protein CASRTSGGAGGELFF. The whole variable domain, remainder taken from reference TRBV5-4 and TRBJ2-2, is ETGVTQSPTHLIKTRGQQVTLRCSSQSGHNTVSWYQQALGQGPQFIFQYYREEENGRGNFPPRFSGLQFPNYSSELNVNALELDDSALYLCASRTSGGAGGELFFGEGSRLTVL.

This chain uses TRBV20-1 with TRBJ2-3; 8 bases are a match to TRBD2. The CDR3 contains 15 residues. Germline V gene lookup returns CDR1 DFQATT and CDR2 SNEGSKA (reference sequence). V dropped 3 bases and J dropped 6; count of bases not matched to a gene: 11. This CDR3 is CSASDPSGGKDTQYF. CDR3 bases: TGCAGTGCTAGTGACCCAAGCGGGGGAAAGGATACGCAGTATTTT.

The chain has TRBV9 and TRBJ2-3; 8 bases fit TRBD2. The ends lost 3 bases at V and 0 bases at J; junction bases unmatched: 6. CDR1 and CDR2 (germline): SGDLS, YYNGEE. The CDR3 length is 16 residues. The CDR3 region is CASSEGLVFSTDTQYF. The CDR3 region has the DNA TGTGCCAGCAGCGAGGGACTAGTTTTCAGCACAGATACGCAGTATTTT.

The rearrangement uses TRBV3-1 (or the pseudogene TRBV3-2) and TRBJ2-5; 8 nucleotides agree with TRBD1. The CDR3 is 15 residues long. Trimming cost V 4 bases and J 5 bases; bases outside gene matches: 9. Germline V gives CDR1 LGHDT, CDR2 YNNKEL (reference sequence). CDR3 protein: CASSPGGRAGETQYF. DNA for the CDR3: TGTGCCAGCAGCCCAGGGGGCAGGGCCGGGGAGACCCAGTACTTC.

This clone was seen just once. This chain joins TRBV19 and TRBJ1-1; 8 bases are shared with TRBD1. CDR3 size: 18 residues. In germline, CDR1 is LNHDA, CDR2 SQIVND (reference sequence). Trimming at V came to 0 bases and at J to 0 bases, leaving 9 bases not matched to a gene. The CDR3 nucleotides read TGTGCCAGTAGTATAGATGACAACAGGGGGAGCATGAACACTGAAGCTTTCTTT. It encodes CASSIDDNRGSMNTEAFF. Drawing the rest from reference TRBV19 and TRBJ1-1, the complete variable domain is DGGITQSPKYLFRKEGQNVTLSCEQNLNHDAMYWYRQDPGQGLRLIYYSQIVNDFQKGDIAEGYSVSREKKESFPLTVTSAQKNPTAFYLCASSIDDNRGSMNTEAFFGQGTRLTVV.

The chain has TRBV27 and TRBJ2-7; D gene unclear. Trimming took 4 bases from V and 2 from J, leaving 12 bases between them. The germline CDR1 and CDR2 sequences are MNHEY and SMNVEV (reference sequence). This CDR3 has 14 amino acids. The CDR3 nucleotides read TGTGCCAGCAGTTGGGCGGACGCTGCCTACGAGCAGTACTTC. This codes for CASSWADAAYEQYF.

The gene calls are TRBV28 and TRBJ1-1, with D unresolved. Germline V gives CDR1 MDHEN, CDR2 SYDVKM. There are 11 residues in the CDR3. Trimming cost V 7 bases and J 1 base, with 4 bases left between them. The CDR3 loop is CASTANTEAFF. CDR3 nucleotide sequence: TGTGCCAGCACAGCGAACACTGAAGCTTTCTTT.

This chain links TRBV15 with TRBJ1-2, with TRBD1 as a possible D gene (6 bases). The CDR3 consists of 14 residues. The germline CDR1 and CDR2 sequences are LNHNV and YYDKDF (reference sequence). With 3 bases removed from V and 8 bases from J, the gap between germline ends came to 16 bases. The CDR3 is CATSSVRGSSGYTF. The CDR3 coding sequence is TGTGCCACCAGCAGTGTCAGGGGTTCATCCGGCTACACCTTC.

The chain has TRBV3-1 (or the pseudogene TRBV3-2) and TRBJ2-1; 14 bases map to TRBD2. This CDR3 has 17 amino acids. Unmatched junction bases numbered 13, after V lost 4 bases and J lost 11 bases. The germline CDR1 and CDR2 sequences are LGHDT and YNNKEL (reference sequence). Written as DNA, the CDR3 is TGTGCCAGCAGCCCGTCACCGGGACTAGCGGGGGAGACCAAGCAGTTCTTC. Translation: CASSPSPGLAGETKQFF.

The chain joins TRBV19 to TRBJ1-5, with 8 bases lining up with TRBD1. The germline V gene encodes CDR1 LNHDA and CDR2 SQIVND (reference sequence). The CDR3 has 17 residues. Trimming removed 2 bases from V and 3 bases from J; junction bases left unmatched: 9. For the CDR3, the DNA is TGTGCCAGTAGTATATATGGGCAGGGGGCTGTCAATCAGCCCCAGCATTTT. Its protein is CASSIYGQGAVNQPQHF.

DNA of the CDR3: TGTGCCAGCAGCTCCGCGGTAGGCGGCCAAGAGACCCAGTACTTC. The encoded protein is CASSSAVGGQETQYF. The rearrangement links TRBV5-4 to TRBJ2-5, with D unresolved. V was clipped by 3 bases and J by 1 base, with 13 bases between them. This CDR3 has 15 residues. Germline V gene lookup returns CDR1 SGHNT and CDR2 YYREEE (reference sequence).

The chain joins TRBV19 to TRBJ1-5; TRBD1 matches at 7 bases. CDR3 length: 15 residues. The V and J ends lost 5 bases and 0 bases, in that order; junction bases with no gene match: 4. Germline CDR1 reads LNHDA; CDR2 reads SQIVND (reference sequence). The CDR3 bases are TGTGCCAGTAGTCCACAGGGGTATAGCAATCAGCCCCAGCATTTT. Amino acids: CASSPQGYSNQPQHF.

The genes are TRBV5-6 and TRBJ1-2; TRBD1 aligns across 7 bases. The length of the CDR3 is 15 residues. J was trimmed by 9 bases and V by 0 bases; bases with no gene match: 11. Germline CDR1 SGHDT, CDR2 YYEEEE. The CDR3 is CASSLGPARGLRYTF. As DNA, the CDR3 is TGTGCCAGCAGCTTGGGCCCCGCGAGGGGGCTACGCTACACCTTC.

This chain joins TRBV6-6 and TRBJ1-4; D gene unclear. Trimming removed 6 bases from V and 4 bases from J, with 9 bases in between. The CDR3 covers 13 residues. Germline CDR1 and CDR2: MNHNY and SVGAGI (reference sequence). The CDR3 region is CASSRGVNEKLFF. CDR3 nucleotide sequence: TGTGCCAGCAGCCGGGGTGTTAATGAAAAACTGTTTTTT.